This TCR beta chain originates from a study of cytomegalovirus exposure and HLA in healthy donors. This clone was recorded once. The antigen remains undetermined. CDR3 size: 15 residues. V shed 5 bases, J shed 0 bases, and the junction held 3 bases outside the gene matches. Germline CDR1 and CDR2: SEHNR and FQNEAQ (reference sequence). The data were produced by immunoSEQ multiplex PCR, yet TCRdb's version contains in-frame clones alone and is incomplete. The sample holds roughly 150,000 clones, approximately 94% seen once. Notes on the study in general: The classifier reportedly diagnosed cytomegalovirus status with high sensitivity and specificity. The study recorded 150 to 200 TCR beta chains that were cytomegalovirus-associated. In vitro confirmation showed a few CMV-associated chains to be CMV antigen specific. Rarity marked most TCR sequences, yet some public TCRs occurred in many donors.

The origin of this receptor is a man younger than 35 in good health and CMV-seropositive. This rearrangement joins TRBV7-9 to TRBJ2-1, with 8 bases that match TRBD1. The source material was PBMCs. The CDR3 DNA reads as TGTGCCAGCAGCACCACAGGGGGCTCCTACAATGAGCAGTTCTTC. Protein: CASSTTGGSYNEQFF.